This TCR beta chain was captured by sequencing in a study of blood T cell repertoires in COVID-19. Looking at the study overall: Samples taken during acute and convalescent COVID-19 were collected in the United States, Italy and Spain.

V lost 4 bases to trimming and J lost 2 bases; unmatched junction nucleotides: 3. Germline-derived CDR1 and CDR2 are SGHRS and YFSETQ. This CDR3 contains 14 residues. Original processing notes: The authors estimated nucleated cell counts from reference gene primer amplification. Generated by immunoSEQ multiplex PCR, the TCRdb table keeps only in-frame clones and is missing some. V, J and clone size reflect that table, while D and trimming were determined from the DNA. Among around 300,000 clones, under 90% were seen once, and the ten largest hold 2.5% to 3.5%. Seattle patient enrollment occurred during active infection, with longitudinal follow-up thereafter.

Sequencing used peripheral blood. V usage is TRBV5-1 and J usage is TRBJ1-2; 9 bases align to TRBD1. The sequence was obtained from a woman under 40 with COVID-19, enrolled during active disease. This CDR3 reads CASSKGQGNYGYTF. The CDR3 DNA reads as TGCGCCAGCAGCAAGGGACAGGGAAACTATGGCTACACCTTC.